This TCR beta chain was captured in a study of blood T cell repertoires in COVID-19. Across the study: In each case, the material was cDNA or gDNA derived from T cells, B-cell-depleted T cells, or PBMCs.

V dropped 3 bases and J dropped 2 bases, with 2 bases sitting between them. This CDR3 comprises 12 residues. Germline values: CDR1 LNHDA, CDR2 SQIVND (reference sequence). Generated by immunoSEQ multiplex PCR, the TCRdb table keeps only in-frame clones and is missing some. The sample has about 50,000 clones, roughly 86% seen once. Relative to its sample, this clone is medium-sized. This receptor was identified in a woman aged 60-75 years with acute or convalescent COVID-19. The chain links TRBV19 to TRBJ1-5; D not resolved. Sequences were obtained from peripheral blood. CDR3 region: CASSIGNQPQHF. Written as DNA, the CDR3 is TGTGCCAGTAGTATCGGCAATCAGCCCCAGCATTTT.